The 16 T cell receptor beta chains reported below all come from one sample, sequenced in a study of Graves' ophthalmopathy and Graves' hyperthyroidism. TCR beta CDR3 amplification used RNA transcripts. An initial RT-PCR round employing HTBI primers preceded a second-round multiplex PCR. MiXCR was run by TCRdb on the multiplex PCR reads, yielding one entry per CDR3 protein. The repertoire consists of some 750,000 distinct CDR3 sequences, with around 40% occurring once and the leading ten covering roughly 45%. Sequencing was performed on peripheral blood. The receptor set was obtained from an adult man with Graves' ophthalmopathy.

A few counts support this clonotype. V is TRBV7-3 and J is TRBJ2-2; 8 bases fit TRBD2. V lost 8 bases, J lost 6 bases, and 14 bases stayed unmatched. The CDR3 contains 16 residues. Germline CDR1 SGHTA, CDR2 FQGTGA. CDR3 nucleotides: TGTGCCAGCGGCGGCACCGGTAGCGGGGCAGCCGGGGAGCTGTTTTTT. Translated, it gives CASGGTGSGAAGELFF.

In regard to this clonotype: With a much larger clone just one base away, this may be a read error. The chain carries TRBV25-1 and TRBJ1-2; D call uncertain. V lost 4 bases and J lost 4, with 4 bases in between. CDR1 is MGHDK and CDR2 is SYGVNS in the germline V gene. The CDR3 has 11 amino acids. CDR3: CASSGSYGYTF. The CDR3 region has the DNA TGTGCCAGCAGTGGATCCTATGGCTACACCTTC.

This clonotype was counted ten times or more. V usage is TRBV5-1 and J usage is TRBJ1-1; TRBD1 aligns across 8 bases. Germline V CDR1 and CDR2: SGHRS, YFSETQ. With 1 base clipped from V and 6 bases from J, the junction kept 8 bases outside the gene matches. The CDR3 spans 15 residues. The chain's CDR3 is CASSLIQGAMAEAFF. The DNA of the CDR3 is TGCGCCAGCAGCTTGATTCAGGGGGCTATGGCTGAAGCTTTCTTT.

This clonotype was seen a handful of times. This chain connects TRBV19 to TRBJ1-1; D perhaps matches TRBD1 (6 bases). CDR3 size: 15 residues. V was cut by 9 bases and J by 2 bases, with 19 bases left in between. Germline CDR1 is LNHDA and CDR2 is SQIVND (reference sequence). The CDR3 region has the DNA TGTGCCAGCAGTTCAAAACAGGGAGCCAACACTGAAGCTTTCTTT. It specifies CASSSKQGANTEAFF.

This clonotype was counted between two and nine times. The V gene is TRBV9, the J gene TRBJ2-2, with TRBD2 matching over 10 bases. The V and J ends lost 1 base and 2 bases, in that order; junction bases with no gene match: 2. This CDR3 region has 16 residues. Germline V CDR1 and CDR2: SGDLS, YYNGEE. CDR3 nucleotides: TGTGCCAGCAGCGTAACTAGCGGGACCAACACCGGGGAGCTGTTTTTT. Translating it yields CASSVTSGTNTGELFF. The full variable domain, completed using reference TRBV9 and TRBJ2-2, is DSGVTQTPKHLITATGQRVTLRCSPRSGDLSVYWYQQSLDQGLQFLIQYYNGEERAKGNILERFSAQQFPDLHSELNLSSLELGDSALYFCASSVTSGTNTGELFFGEGSRLTVL.

The V gene is TRBV7-9, the J gene TRBJ2-7, with D uncertain. Per the germline V gene, CDR1 is SEHNR and CDR2 is FQNEAQ (reference sequence). V was clipped by 5 bases and J by 4 bases, with 12 bases between them. The CDR3 loop spans 13 amino acids. CDR3 coding DNA: TGTGCCAGCAGCCCGATAAGGGATTACGAGCAGTACTTC. This gives the protein CASSPIRDYEQYF. Together with reference TRBV7-9 and TRBJ2-7, the CDR3 gives the full variable domain: DTGVSQNPRHKITKRGQNVTFRCDPISEHNRLYWYRQTLGQGPEFLTYFQNEAQLEKSRLLSDRFSAERPKGSFSTLEIQRTEQGDSAMYLCASSPIRDYEQYFGPGTRLTVT.

V and J are TRBV29-1 and TRBJ2-5; possible D gene TRBD1, 5 bases. Germline loops: CDR1 SQVTM, CDR2 ANQGSEA. Trimming pared 3 bases from V and 5 bases from J, leaving 13 bases between. This CDR3 contains 13 residues. The CDR3 DNA reads as TGCAGCGTTGAGGCAGGGCCTGGGGAGACCCAGTACTTC. Translation gives CSVEAGPGETQYF. Looking up the rest from reference TRBV29-1 and TRBJ2-5 gives the full variable domain: SAVISQKPSRDICQRGTSLTIQCQVDSQVTMMFWYRQQPGQSLTLIATANQGSEATYESGFVIDKFPISRPNLTFSTLTVSNMSPEDSSIYLCSVEAGPGETQYFGPGTRLLVL.

The chain uses TRBV7-4 and TRBJ2-7; 9 bases agree with TRBD2. CDR3 length: 15 residues. Germline V CDR1 and CDR2: SGHVT, SQSDAQ. Trimming cost V 5 bases and J 9 bases; bases outside gene matches: 14. CDR3 loop: CASSQRGASTDTQYF. The CDR3 region has the DNA TGTGCCAGCAGCCAGCGGGGGGCTAGCACAGATACGCAGTACTTC.

Only one count was recorded for this clonotype. The rearrangement links TRBV29-1 to TRBJ2-7; 11 nucleotides align to TRBD2. CDR3 length equals 14 residues. Germline CDR1 is SQVTM and CDR2 is ANQGSEA. Trimming took 4 bases from V and 6 from J; bases not matched to a gene: 8. CDR3 coding DNA: TGCAGCGTTGCCCAAACTAGCGGGAGAGGCGAGCAGTACTTC. This codes for CSVAQTSGRGEQYF.

At least ten counts were recorded for this clonotype. This chain connects TRBV19 to TRBJ2-6, with unresolved D. CDR3 length: 15 amino acids. Between the trimmed V and J ends, which lost 4 bases and 0 bases, there was a span of 7 bases. Per the germline V gene, CDR1 is LNHDA and CDR2 is SQIVND (reference sequence). In DNA form, the CDR3 reads TGTGCCAGTAGTAAGTCAGGCTCTGGGGCCAACGTCCTGACTTTC. It specifies CASSKSGSGANVLTF.

V and J are TRBV29-1 and TRBJ2-3; D is possibly TRBD1 (5 bases). V shed 3 bases and J shed 5 bases, with 12 bases lying between them. This CDR3 spans 13 amino acids. Germline V lookup: CDR1 SQVTM, CDR2 ANQGSEA. The chain's CDR3 is CSVDPQVVDTQYF. The CDR3 nucleotides are TGCAGCGTTGACCCACAGGTGGTAGATACGCAGTATTTT.

This clonotype was observed many times. This rearrangement joins TRBV19 to TRBJ1-5; no clear D. Between the trimmed V and J ends, which lost 1 base and 3 bases, there was a span of 10 bases. The germline gives CDR1 LNHDA, CDR2 SQIVND (reference sequence). The CDR3 covers 15 residues. Written as DNA, the CDR3 is TGTGCCAGTAGTATAGGAGGGCAGTACAATCAGCCCCAGCATTTT. It is translated as CASSIGGQYNQPQHF.

This clonotype was recorded at least ten times. The gene calls are TRBV29-1 and TRBJ2-7; D is possibly TRBD2 (6 bases). The germline V gene has CDR1 SQVTM and CDR2 ANQGSEA. The CDR3 runs to 12 residues. Trimming pared 4 bases from V and 2 bases from J, leaving 9 bases between. CDR3 bases: TGCAGCGTTGCCGGGGGAGCCTACGAGCAGTACTTC. Translation: CSVAGGAYEQYF.

The table lists this clonotype with many counts. The chain employs TRBV2 and TRBJ2-5; 9 bases line up with TRBD1. The CDR3 spans 13 residues. Trimming took 5 bases from V and 6 from J; bases not matched to a gene: 4. CDR1 and CDR2 (germline): SNHLY, FYNNEI. CDR3 protein: CASSTGGGKTQYF. CDR3 nucleotide sequence: TGTGCCAGCAGTACAGGGGGCGGGAAGACCCAGTACTTC.

J is TRBJ2-7 and V is TRBV20-1; the D call may be TRBD1 or TRBD2 (7 bases each). This CDR3 is built from 13 residues. Germline CDR1 reads DFQATT; CDR2 reads SNEGSKA (reference sequence). V was cut by 5 bases and J by 2 bases, with 13 bases left in between. The CDR3 region has the DNA TGCAGTGCTGGGAGGGGGCGCGCCTACGAGCAGTACTTC. This sequence encodes CSAGRGRAYEQYF.

V usage is TRBV6-5 and J usage is TRBJ2-7; no reliable D call. The CDR3 is 15 residues long. The V end was cut by 7 bases, the J end by 2 bases, with 18 bases between. Per the germline V gene, CDR1 is MNHEY and CDR2 is SVGAGI. The CDR3 region is CASTINRYRAYEQYF. CDR3 DNA: TGTGCCAGCACCATAAATAGGTACAGAGCCTACGAGCAGTACTTC.